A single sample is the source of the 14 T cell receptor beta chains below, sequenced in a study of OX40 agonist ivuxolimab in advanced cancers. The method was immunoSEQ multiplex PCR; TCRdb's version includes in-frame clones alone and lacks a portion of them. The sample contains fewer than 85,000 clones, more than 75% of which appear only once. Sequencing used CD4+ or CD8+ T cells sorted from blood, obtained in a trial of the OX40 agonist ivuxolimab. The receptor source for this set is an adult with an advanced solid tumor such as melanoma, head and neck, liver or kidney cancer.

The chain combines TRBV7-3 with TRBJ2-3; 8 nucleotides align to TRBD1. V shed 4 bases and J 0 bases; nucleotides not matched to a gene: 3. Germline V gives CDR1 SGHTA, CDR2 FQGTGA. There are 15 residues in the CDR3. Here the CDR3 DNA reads TGTGCCAGCAGCTCCCAGGGGGCTAGCACAGATACGCAGTATTTT. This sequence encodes CASSSQGASTDTQYF. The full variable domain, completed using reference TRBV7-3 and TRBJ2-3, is GAGVSQTPSNKVTEKGKYVELRCDPISGHTALYWYRQSLGQGPEFLIYFQGTGAADDSGLPNDRFFAVRPEGSVSTLKIQRTERGDSAVYLCASSSQGASTDTQYFGPGTRLTVL.

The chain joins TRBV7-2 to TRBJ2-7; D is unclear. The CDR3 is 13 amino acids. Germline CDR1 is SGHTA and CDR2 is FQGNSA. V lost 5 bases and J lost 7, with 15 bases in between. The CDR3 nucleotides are TGTGCCAGCAGCGTCGGAGAAGGAAATGAGCAGTACTTC. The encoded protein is CASSVGEGNEQYF.

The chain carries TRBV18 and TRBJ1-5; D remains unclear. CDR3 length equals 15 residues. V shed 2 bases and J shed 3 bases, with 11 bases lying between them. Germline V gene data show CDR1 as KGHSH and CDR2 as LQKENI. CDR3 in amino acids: CASSPGNGPNQPQHF. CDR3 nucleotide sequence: TGTGCCAGCTCACCAGGAAACGGCCCCAATCAGCCCCAGCATTTT.

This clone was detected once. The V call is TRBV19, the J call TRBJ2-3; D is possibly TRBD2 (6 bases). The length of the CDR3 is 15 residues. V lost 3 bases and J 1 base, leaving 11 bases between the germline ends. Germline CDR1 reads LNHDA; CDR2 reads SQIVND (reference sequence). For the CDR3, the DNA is TGTGCCAGTAGTATGGGCGGGGAAGGCACAGATACGCAGTATTTT. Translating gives CASSMGGEGTDTQYF.

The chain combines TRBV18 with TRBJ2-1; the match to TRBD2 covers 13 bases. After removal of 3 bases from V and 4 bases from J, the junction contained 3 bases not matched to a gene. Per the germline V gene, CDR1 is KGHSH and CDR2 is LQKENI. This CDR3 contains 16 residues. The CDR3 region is CASSPRLAGGYNEQFF. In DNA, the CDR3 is TGTGCCAGCTCACCGCGACTAGCGGGAGGTTACAATGAGCAGTTCTTC.

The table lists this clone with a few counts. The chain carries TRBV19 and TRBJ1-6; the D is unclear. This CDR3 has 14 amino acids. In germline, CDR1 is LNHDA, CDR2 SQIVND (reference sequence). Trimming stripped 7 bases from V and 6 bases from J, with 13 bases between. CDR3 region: CASNGEQLNSPLHF. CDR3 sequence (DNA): TGTGCCAGTAATGGAGAACAGCTTAATTCACCCCTCCACTTT.

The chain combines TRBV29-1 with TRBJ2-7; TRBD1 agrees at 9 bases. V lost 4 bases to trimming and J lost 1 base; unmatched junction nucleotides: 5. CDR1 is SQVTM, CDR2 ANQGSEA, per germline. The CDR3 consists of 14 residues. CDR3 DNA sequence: TGCAGCGTTGCCCCGGGACAGGGATCCTACGAGCAGTACTTC. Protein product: CSVAPGQGSYEQYF.

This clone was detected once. CDR3 sequence: CASSVVYEQYF. The CDR3 DNA reads as TGTGCCAGCAGTGTCGTCTACGAGCAGTACTTC. The V gene is TRBV6-1, the J gene TRBJ2-7; D remains unclear. Germline CDR1 is MNHNS and CDR2 is SASEGT. The CDR3 covers 11 residues. V lost 4 bases, J lost 3 bases, and 4 bases lay in between.

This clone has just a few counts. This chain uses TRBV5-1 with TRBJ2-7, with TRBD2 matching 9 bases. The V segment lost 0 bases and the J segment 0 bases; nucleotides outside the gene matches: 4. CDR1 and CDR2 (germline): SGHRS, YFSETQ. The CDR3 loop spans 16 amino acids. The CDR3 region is CASSLASGTLSYEQYF. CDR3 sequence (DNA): TGCGCCAGCAGCTTGGCTAGCGGGACACTCTCCTACGAGCAGTACTTC. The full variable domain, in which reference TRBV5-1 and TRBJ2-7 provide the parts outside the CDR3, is KAGVTQTPRYLIKTRGQQVTLSCSPISGHRSVSWYQQTPGQGLQFLFEYFSETQRNKGNFPGRFSGRQFSNSRSEMNVSTLELGDSALYLCASSLASGTLSYEQYFGPGTRLTVT.

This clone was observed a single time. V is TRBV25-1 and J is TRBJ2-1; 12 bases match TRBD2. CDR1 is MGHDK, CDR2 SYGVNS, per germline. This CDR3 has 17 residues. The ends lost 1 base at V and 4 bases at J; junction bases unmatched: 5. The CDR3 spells CASSESKTSGGYNEQFF. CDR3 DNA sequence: TGTGCCAGCAGTGAATCTAAGACTAGCGGGGGATACAATGAGCAGTTCTTC. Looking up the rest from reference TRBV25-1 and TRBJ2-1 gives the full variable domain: EADIYQTPRYLVIGTGKKITLECSQTMGHDKMYWYQQDPGMELHLIHYSYGVNSTEKGDLSSESTVSRIRTEHFPLTLESARPSHTSQYLCASSESKTSGGYNEQFFGPGTRLTVL.

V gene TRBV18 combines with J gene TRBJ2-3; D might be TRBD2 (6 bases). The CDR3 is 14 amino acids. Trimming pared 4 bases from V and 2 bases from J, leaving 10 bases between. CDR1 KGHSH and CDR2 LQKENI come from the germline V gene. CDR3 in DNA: TGTGCCAGCTCACGCGGACTACCCACAGATACGCAGTATTTT. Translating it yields CASSRGLPTDTQYF. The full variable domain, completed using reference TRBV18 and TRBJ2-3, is NAGVMQNPRHLVRRRGQEARLRCSPMKGHSHVYWYRQLPEEGLKFMVYLQKENIIDESGMPKERFSAEFPKEGPSILRIQQVVRGDSAAYFCASSRGLPTDTQYFGPGTRLTVL.

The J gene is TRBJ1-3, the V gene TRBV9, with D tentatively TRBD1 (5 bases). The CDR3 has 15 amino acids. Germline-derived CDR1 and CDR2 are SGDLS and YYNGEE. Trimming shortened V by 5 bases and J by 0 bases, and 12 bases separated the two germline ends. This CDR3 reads CASRPQGASGNTIYF. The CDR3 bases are TGTGCCAGCAGACCTCAGGGCGCCTCTGGAAACACCATATATTTT.

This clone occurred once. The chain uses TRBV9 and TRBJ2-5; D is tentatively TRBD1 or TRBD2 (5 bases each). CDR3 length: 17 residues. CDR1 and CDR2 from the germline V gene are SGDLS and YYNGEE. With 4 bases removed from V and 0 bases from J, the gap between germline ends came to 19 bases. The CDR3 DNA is TGTGCCAGCAGCCGGGGTTCGAACCGACAGTACCAAGAGACCCAGTACTTC. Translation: CASSRGSNRQYQETQYF.

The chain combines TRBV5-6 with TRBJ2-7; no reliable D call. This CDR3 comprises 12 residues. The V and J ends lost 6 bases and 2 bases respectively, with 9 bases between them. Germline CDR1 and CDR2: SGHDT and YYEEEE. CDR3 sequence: CASTLGPYEQYF. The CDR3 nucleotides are TGTGCCAGCACCCTCGGACCCTACGAGCAGTACTTC.